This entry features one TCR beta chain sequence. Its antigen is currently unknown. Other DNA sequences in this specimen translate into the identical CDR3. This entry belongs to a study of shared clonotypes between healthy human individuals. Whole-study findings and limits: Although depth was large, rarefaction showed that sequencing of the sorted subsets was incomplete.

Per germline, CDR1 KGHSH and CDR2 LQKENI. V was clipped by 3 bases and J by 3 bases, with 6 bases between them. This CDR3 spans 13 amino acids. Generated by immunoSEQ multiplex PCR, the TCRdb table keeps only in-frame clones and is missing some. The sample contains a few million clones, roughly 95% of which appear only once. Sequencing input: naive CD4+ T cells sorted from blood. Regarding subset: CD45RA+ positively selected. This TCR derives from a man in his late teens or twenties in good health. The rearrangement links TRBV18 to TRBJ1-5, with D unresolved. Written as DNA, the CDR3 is TGTGCCAGCTCACCCGGGCCCAATCAGCCCCAGCATTTT. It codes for CASSPGPNQPQHF.